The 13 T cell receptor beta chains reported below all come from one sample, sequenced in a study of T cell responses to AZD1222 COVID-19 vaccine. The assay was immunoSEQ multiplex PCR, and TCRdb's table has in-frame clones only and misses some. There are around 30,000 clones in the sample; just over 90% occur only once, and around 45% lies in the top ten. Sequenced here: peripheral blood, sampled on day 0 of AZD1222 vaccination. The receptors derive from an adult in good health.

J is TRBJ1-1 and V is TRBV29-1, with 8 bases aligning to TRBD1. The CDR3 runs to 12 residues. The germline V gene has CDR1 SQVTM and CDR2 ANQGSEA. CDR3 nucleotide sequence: TGCAGTGGACAGGGCATGAACACTGAAGCTTTCTTT. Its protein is CSGQGMNTEAFF. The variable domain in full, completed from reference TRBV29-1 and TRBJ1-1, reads SAVISQKPSRDICQRGTSLTIQCQVDSQVTMMFWYRQQPGQSLTLIATANQGSEATYESGFVIDKFPISRPNLTFSTLTVSNMSPEDSSIYLCSGQGMNTEAFFGQGTRLTVV.

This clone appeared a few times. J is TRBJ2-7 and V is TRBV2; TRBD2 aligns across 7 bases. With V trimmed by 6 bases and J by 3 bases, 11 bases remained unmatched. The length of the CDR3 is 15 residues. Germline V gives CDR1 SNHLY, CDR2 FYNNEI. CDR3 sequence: CASRMFRRGFYEQYF. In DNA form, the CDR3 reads TGTGCCAGCAGGATGTTTCGGCGGGGGTTCTACGAGCAGTACTTC.

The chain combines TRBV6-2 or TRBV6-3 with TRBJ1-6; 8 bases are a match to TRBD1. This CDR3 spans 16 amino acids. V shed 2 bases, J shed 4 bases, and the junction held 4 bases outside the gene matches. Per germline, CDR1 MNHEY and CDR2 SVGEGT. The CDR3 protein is CASSYGRTGYNSPLHF. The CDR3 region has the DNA TGTGCCAGCAGTTACGGGAGGACAGGGTATAATTCACCCCTCCACTTT.

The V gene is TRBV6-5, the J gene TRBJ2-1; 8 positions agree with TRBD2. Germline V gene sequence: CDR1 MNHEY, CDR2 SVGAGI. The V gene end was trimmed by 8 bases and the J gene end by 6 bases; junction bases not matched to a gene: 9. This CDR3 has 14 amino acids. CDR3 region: CASRTSLGVNEQFF. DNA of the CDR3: TGTGCCAGCCGGACTAGCCTAGGCGTCAATGAGCAGTTCTTC.

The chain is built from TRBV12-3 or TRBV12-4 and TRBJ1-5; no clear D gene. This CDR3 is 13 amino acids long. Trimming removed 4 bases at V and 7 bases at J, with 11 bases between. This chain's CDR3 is CASSSSPAQPQHF. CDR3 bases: TGTGCCAGCAGTTCCTCTCCGGCCCAGCCCCAGCATTTT.

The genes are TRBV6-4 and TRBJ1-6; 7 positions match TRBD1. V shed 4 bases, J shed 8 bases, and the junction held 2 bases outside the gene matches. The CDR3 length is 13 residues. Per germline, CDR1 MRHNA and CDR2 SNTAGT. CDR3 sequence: CASSVTGDSPLHF. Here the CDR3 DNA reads TGTGCCAGCAGTGTAACAGGGGATTCACCCCTCCACTTT.

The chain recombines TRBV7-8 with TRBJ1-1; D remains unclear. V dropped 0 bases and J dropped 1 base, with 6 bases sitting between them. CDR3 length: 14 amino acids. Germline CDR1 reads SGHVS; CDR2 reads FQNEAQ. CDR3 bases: TGTGCCAGCAGCTTAGCTGTAGGGAACACTGAAGCTTTCTTT. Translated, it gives CASSLAVGNTEAFF.

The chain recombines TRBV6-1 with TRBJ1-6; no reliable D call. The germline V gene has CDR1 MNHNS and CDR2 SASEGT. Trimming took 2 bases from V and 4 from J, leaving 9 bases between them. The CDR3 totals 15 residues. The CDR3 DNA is TGTGCCAGCAGTGAAAGAGTCAGTTATAATTCACCCCTCCACTTT. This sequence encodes CASSERVSYNSPLHF.

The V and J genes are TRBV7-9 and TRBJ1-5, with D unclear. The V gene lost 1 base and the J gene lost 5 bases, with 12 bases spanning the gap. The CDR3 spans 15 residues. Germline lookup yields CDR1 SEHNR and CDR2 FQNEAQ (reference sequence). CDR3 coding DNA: TGTGCCAGCAGCTTAGTTTCTCTTGGGGATCAGCCCCAGCATTTT. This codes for CASSLVSLGDQPQHF.

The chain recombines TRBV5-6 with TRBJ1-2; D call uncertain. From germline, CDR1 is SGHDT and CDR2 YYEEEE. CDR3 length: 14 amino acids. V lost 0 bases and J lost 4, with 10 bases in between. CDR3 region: CASSLGGESYGYTF. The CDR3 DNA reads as TGTGCCAGCAGCTTGGGGGGAGAAAGCTATGGCTACACCTTC.

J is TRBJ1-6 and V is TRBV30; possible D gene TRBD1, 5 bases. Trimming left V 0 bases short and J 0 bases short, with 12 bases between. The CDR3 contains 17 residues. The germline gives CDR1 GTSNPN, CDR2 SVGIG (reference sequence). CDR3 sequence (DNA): TGTGCCTGGAGTGTCGGGGCTGCTAGCTCCTATAATTCACCCCTCCACTTT. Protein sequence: CAWSVGAASSYNSPLHF.

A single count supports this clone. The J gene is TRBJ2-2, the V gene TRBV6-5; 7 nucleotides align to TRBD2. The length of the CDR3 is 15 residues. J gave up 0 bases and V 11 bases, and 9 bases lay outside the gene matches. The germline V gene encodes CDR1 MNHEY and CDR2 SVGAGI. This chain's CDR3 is CAVLKRGANTGELFF. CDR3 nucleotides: TGTGCCGTTCTGAAGCGGGGTGCGAACACCGGGGAGCTGTTTTTT.

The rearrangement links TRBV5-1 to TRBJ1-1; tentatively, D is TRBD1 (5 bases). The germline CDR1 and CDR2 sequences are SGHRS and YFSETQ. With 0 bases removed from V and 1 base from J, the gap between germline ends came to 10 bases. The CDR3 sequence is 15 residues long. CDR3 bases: TGCGCCAGCAGCTTGGATCCGGGGCCGAACACTGAAGCTTTCTTT. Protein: CASSLDPGPNTEAFF.